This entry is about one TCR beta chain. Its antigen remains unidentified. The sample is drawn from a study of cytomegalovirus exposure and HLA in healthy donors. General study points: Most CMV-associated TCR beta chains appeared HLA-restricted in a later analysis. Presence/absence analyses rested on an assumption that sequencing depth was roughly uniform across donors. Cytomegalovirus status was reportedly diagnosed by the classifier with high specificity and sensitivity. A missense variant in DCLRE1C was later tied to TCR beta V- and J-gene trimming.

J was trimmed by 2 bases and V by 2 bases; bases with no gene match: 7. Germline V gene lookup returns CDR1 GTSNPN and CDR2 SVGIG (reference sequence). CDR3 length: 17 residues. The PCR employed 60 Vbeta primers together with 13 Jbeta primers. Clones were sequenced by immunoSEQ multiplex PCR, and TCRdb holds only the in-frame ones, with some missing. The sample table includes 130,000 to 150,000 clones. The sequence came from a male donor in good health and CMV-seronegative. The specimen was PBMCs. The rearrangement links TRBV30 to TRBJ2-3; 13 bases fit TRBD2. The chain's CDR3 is CAWSSGLAGDHTDTQYF. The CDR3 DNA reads TGTGCCTGGAGTTCCGGACTAGCGGGGGACCACACAGATACGCAGTATTTT.